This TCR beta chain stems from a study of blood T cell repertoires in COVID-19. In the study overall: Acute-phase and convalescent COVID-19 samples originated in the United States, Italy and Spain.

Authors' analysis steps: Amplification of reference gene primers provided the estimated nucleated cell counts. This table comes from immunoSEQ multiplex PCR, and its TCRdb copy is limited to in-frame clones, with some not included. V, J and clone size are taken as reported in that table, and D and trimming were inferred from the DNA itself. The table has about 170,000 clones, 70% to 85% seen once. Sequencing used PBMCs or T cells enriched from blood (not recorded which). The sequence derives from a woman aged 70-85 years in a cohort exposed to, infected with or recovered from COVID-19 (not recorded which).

CDR3 coding DNA: TGTGCCAGCAGCCGTACAGGGGGCGACGTTGGCTACACCTTC. This translates into CASSRTGGDVGYTF. The chain joins TRBV7-2 to TRBJ1-2; 9 bases agree with TRBD1. CDR1 and CDR2 from the germline V gene are SGHTA and FQGNSA. Trimming removed 5 bases from V and 7 bases from J; junction bases left unmatched: 8. CDR3 length: 14 residues.